This TCR beta chain was recorded in a study of T cells expressing NK-cell markers. Across the whole study: According to the study, TCR beta repertoires originated from sorted CD3+CD56+NKG2C+, CD3+CD56+NKG2C- and CD3+CD56-NKG2C+ T cells. Eight donors were sequenced, of whom seven were HCMV-seropositive, while the remaining one was HCMV-seronegative.

Using the 5' RACE reads, TCRdb records one entry per CDR3 protein without DNA. This sample's clone table lists about 190,000 distinct CDR3 sequences. General study results and limits: 1.0-7.0% of CD8+ T cells in about six donors belonged to dominant NKG2C+ clonotypes. Among several donors, these clonotypes also ranked first in the CD3+CD56-NKG2C+ fraction.

Germline CDR1 reads SEHNR; CDR2 reads FQNEAQ (reference sequence). The CDR3 contains 14 residues. To note about this clonotype: Its matching antigen is unknown.

The sequencing input was blood T cells: a sorted CD56 or NKG2C T cell subset, CD4+ or CD8+ T cells, or bulk PBMC T cells (not recorded which). This TCR was sampled from a man aged 18-75 years in good health. This chain connects TRBV7-9 to TRBJ1-1. The CDR3 is CASSLLGLGTEAFF.